The 14 T cell receptor beta chains below were found in one sample sequenced in a study of siplizumab effects on memory and regulatory T cells. TCRdb keeps only in-frame clones here, not all; method: immunoSEQ multiplex PCR. The sample consists of around 110,000 clones, approximately 94% of them appearing once. The sequencing sample was made of non-Treg CD4+ T cells sorted from blood. The receptors were gathered from a human donor in good health.

The chain recombines TRBV5-6 with TRBJ2-2, with 11 bases lining up with TRBD1. The CDR3 extends over 15 amino acids. Per germline, CDR1 SGHDT and CDR2 YYEEEE. V gave up 6 bases and J gave up 3 bases; unmatched junction bases: 4. CDR3 bases: TGTGCCAGCACGAAGGGACAGGGGGACACCGGGGAGCTGTTTTTT. This sequence encodes CASTKGQGDTGELFF.

V is TRBV7-2 and J is TRBJ2-1, with D perhaps matching TRBD2 (5 bases). Per the germline V gene, CDR1 is SGHTA and CDR2 is FQGNSA. V gave up 5 bases and J gave up 9 bases, with 20 bases separating them. The CDR3 has 15 residues. The CDR3 region is CASSPWGQRLGEQFF. The CDR3 bases are TGTGCCAGCAGCCCGTGGGGTCAGCGGTTGGGTGAGCAGTTCTTC.

The chain carries TRBV19 and TRBJ1-3, with D possibly TRBD1 on 5 matching bases. Germline V gene lookup returns CDR1 LNHDA and CDR2 SQIVND (reference sequence). This CDR3 has 14 residues. The germline V and J ends were trimmed by 5 bases and 2 bases, with 10 bases remaining between them. CDR3 in amino acids: CASSSGSPGNTIYF. The CDR3 DNA reads as TGTGCCAGTAGTTCAGGGAGCCCTGGAAACACCATATATTTT. Full variable domain (rest looked up from reference TRBV19 and TRBJ1-3): DGGITQSPKYLFRKEGQNVTLSCEQNLNHDAMYWYRQDPGQGLRLIYYSQIVNDFQKGDIAEGYSVSREKKESFPLTVTSAQKNPTAFYLCASSSGSPGNTIYFGEGSWLTVV.

V gene TRBV28 combines with J gene TRBJ1-5; D is unclear. Germline V gene sequence: CDR1 MDHEN, CDR2 SYDVKM. The CDR3 has 12 residues. Trimming took 4 bases from V and 3 from J, leaving 4 bases between them. This CDR3 is CASSWANQPQHF. As DNA, the CDR3 is TGTGCCAGCAGTTGGGCCAATCAGCCCCAGCATTTT.

The rearrangement uses TRBV7-2 and TRBJ2-7; no clear D. This CDR3 has 13 amino acids. Between the trimmed V and J ends, which lost 2 bases and 0 bases, there was a span of 5 bases. The germline CDR1 and CDR2 sequences are SGHTA and FQGNSA. The CDR3 bases are TGTGCCAGCAGCTTAAGCCACTCCTACGAGCAGTACTTC. Translation gives CASSLSHSYEQYF.

This clone was found once. The V and J genes are TRBV4-1 and TRBJ1-3, with 7 bases identical to TRBD1. Germline V gene lookup returns CDR1 MGHRA and CDR2 YSYEKL. CDR3 length: 14 residues. The ends lost 5 bases at V and 7 bases at J; junction bases unmatched: 8. The CDR3 nucleotides are TGCGCCAGCAGCGATTTAACAGGGGTTAACACCATATATTTT. Encoded protein: CASSDLTGVNTIYF.

V gene TRBV11-2 combines with J gene TRBJ2-2; the match to TRBD1 covers 7 bases. In germline, CDR1 is SGHAT, CDR2 FQNNGV. The V segment lost 1 base and the J segment 4 bases; nucleotides outside the gene matches: 9. The CDR3 length is 17 residues. CDR3 DNA: TGTGCCAGCAGCTTAGGACCCGGGGCAGGGGGCACCGGGGAGCTGTTTTTT. Protein: CASSLGPGAGGTGELFF. Looking up the rest from reference TRBV11-2 and TRBJ2-2 gives the full variable domain: EAGVAQSPRYKIIEKRQSVAFWCNPISGHATLYWYQQILGQGPKLLIQFQNNGVVDDSQLPKDRFSAERLKGVDSTLKIQPAKLEDSAVYLCASSLGPGAGGTGELFFGEGSRLTVL.

The CDR3 region is CASSVRDSGIYGYTF. CDR3 in DNA: TGTGCCAGCAGCGTAAGGGACAGTGGTATCTATGGCTACACCTTC. This chain links TRBV9 with TRBJ1-2; 7 nucleotides line up with TRBD1. The J segment lost 4 bases and the V segment lost 1 base, leaving 7 bases of the junction unmatched. This CDR3 comprises 15 residues. The germline gives CDR1 SGDLS, CDR2 YYNGEE.

This clone has a handful of counts. J is TRBJ1-6 and V is TRBV6-1, with 7 bases matching TRBD1. The CDR3 sequence is 15 residues long. The V gene end was trimmed by 6 bases and the J gene end by 9 bases; junction bases not matched to a gene: 11. The germline gives CDR1 MNHNS, CDR2 SASEGT. CDR3 sequence: CASRETGDRLSPLHF. In DNA, the CDR3 is TGTGCCAGCAGGGAGACTGGGGACAGACTTTCACCCCTCCACTTT.

The CDR3 loop is CASRTSGGLAGRTDTQYF. CDR3 in DNA: TGTGCCAGTAGAACATCCGGGGGACTAGCGGGGCGCACAGATACGCAGTATTTT. The chain recombines TRBV19 with TRBJ2-3, with TRBD2 identical over 13 bases. Trimming cost V 6 bases and J 1 base; bases outside gene matches: 10. Germline loops: CDR1 LNHDA, CDR2 SQIVND (reference sequence). CDR3 length: 18 amino acids.

Worth noting for this clone: This same CDR3 is encoded by further DNA sequences in the sample. The chain has TRBV18 and TRBJ1-2; D is ambiguous. The V and J ends lost 2 bases and 4 bases respectively, with 8 bases between them. CDR1 is KGHSH, CDR2 LQKENI, per germline. CDR3 length: 13 residues. The CDR3 region is CASSPDGAYGYTF. In DNA, the CDR3 is TGTGCCAGCTCACCAGACGGAGCCTATGGCTACACCTTC.

V and J are TRBV6-5 and TRBJ2-3, with TRBD2 matching 8 bases. In germline, CDR1 is MNHEY, CDR2 SVGAGI. The CDR3 is 16 amino acids. V gave up 0 bases and J gave up 1 base; unmatched junction bases: 3. The DNA of the CDR3 is TGTGCCAGCAGTTACTCGCGGGGGGCGGGCACAGATACGCAGTATTTT. Its protein product is CASSYSRGAGTDTQYF.

This rearrangement joins TRBV5-6 to TRBJ2-2, with a weak D call TRBD1 (6 bases). Germline CDR1 SGHDT, CDR2 YYEEEE. V shed 4 bases and J shed 4 bases, with 20 bases lying between them. The CDR3 covers 17 residues. The CDR3 DNA reads as TGTGCCAGCAGCGCTTTAGTTACAGGGTCGGGCACCGGGGAGCTGTTTTTT. It translates to CASSALVTGSGTGELFF.

The chain links TRBV28 to TRBJ2-2; 15 bases are shared with TRBD2. The CDR3 has 16 amino acids. V lost 3 bases to trimming and J lost 6 bases; unmatched junction nucleotides: 2. CDR1 and CDR2 from the germline V gene are MDHEN and SYDVKM. CDR3 DNA: TGTGCCAGCAGTTTTAGGACTAGCGGGAGGGCCGGGGAGCTGTTTTTT. The encoded protein is CASSFRTSGRAGELFF.